What follows are 30 T cell receptor beta chains derived from one specimen sequenced in a study of blood T cell repertoires in COVID-19. Assay: immunoSEQ multiplex PCR; the TCRdb copy retains only in-frame clones and omits some. The sample has roughly 42,000 clones; almost 90% are singletons. The sample taken for sequencing was peripheral blood. These receptor sequences come from a man between 45 and 60 years old with active COVID-19.

Relative to its sample, this clone is medium-sized (0.01 to 0.1%). This sequence joins TRBV5-1 and TRBJ1-1; 8 bases are a match to TRBD1. This CDR3 contains 13 residues. The J segment lost 5 bases and the V segment lost 7 bases, leaving 7 bases of the junction unmatched. Germline CDR1 SGHRS, CDR2 YFSETQ. The CDR3 DNA sequence: TGCGCCAGCGGACAGGGCGGTGGGACTGAAGCTTTCTTT. Its translation is CASGQGGGTEAFF.

The chain is built from TRBV7-6 and TRBJ2-3, with D perhaps matching TRBD1 (5 bases). The CDR3 runs 16 residues. V lost 5 bases, J lost 6 bases, and 21 bases lay in between. Looked up from germline, CDR1 is SGHVS and CDR2 is FNYEAQ. The CDR3 bases are TGTGCCAGCAGCGGTACAGGTTCTGGTCCTATGGATACGCAGTATTTT. It yields the protein CASSGTGSGPMDTQYF.

This chain links TRBV11-3 with TRBJ2-7; a weak D match, TRBD2 (5 bases). Germline V gene sequence: CDR1 SGHNT, CDR2 YENEEA. The CDR3 length is 13 residues. Deletions cut 6 bases from V and 3 bases from J, with 12 bases between. The DNA for the CDR3 is TGTGCCAGCAGTGGGAATCGGGGCTACGAGCAGTACTTC. Protein product: CASSGNRGYEQYF.

CDR3 loop: CASSYRGSNTEAFF. The CDR3, as DNA: TGTGCCAGCAGTTACCGGGGATCGAACACTGAAGCTTTCTTT. The rearrangement uses TRBV6-2 or TRBV6-3 and TRBJ1-1; no definite D call. In germline, CDR1 is MNHEY, CDR2 SVGEGT. The V end was cut by 2 bases, the J end by 1 base, with 8 bases between. The CDR3 has 14 residues.

The rearrangement links TRBV21-1 to TRBJ2-1; the table calls TRBD1, which could not be checked here. TRBV21-1 is reported as a pseudogene. The CDR3 contains 13 residues. The CDR3 loop reads CAGYRDPQNEQFF. Here the CDR3 DNA reads TGTGCCGGCTACAGGGACCCTCAAAATGAGCAGTTCTTC.

V gene TRBV3-1 (or the pseudogene TRBV3-2) combines with J gene TRBJ2-1; 14 nucleotides match TRBD2. Germline V gene data show CDR1 as LGHDT and CDR2 as YNNKEL (reference sequence). The CDR3 sequence is 18 residues long. V shed 5 bases, J shed 6 bases, and the junction held 12 bases outside the gene matches. Written as DNA, the CDR3 is TGTGCCAGCAGCTATTCCGGACTAGCGGGGGGACTAACCAATGAGCAGTTCTTC. As protein: CASSYSGLAGGLTNEQFF.

This chain links TRBV6-5 with TRBJ2-1; D is unresolved. The ends were cut back, 2 bases at V and 0 bases at J, with 8 bases in the middle. Germline V gives CDR1 MNHEY, CDR2 SVGAGI. CDR3 length: 15 residues. The CDR3 DNA sequence: TGTGCCAGCAGTTACAAACGGAGCTCCTACAATGAGCAGTTCTTC. Amino acids: CASSYKRSSYNEQFF.

The chain employs TRBV19 and TRBJ2-1, with 7 bases lining up with TRBD1. The trim removed 1 base at V and 6 bases at J, leaving 6 bases unmatched. Germline CDR1 is LNHDA and CDR2 is SQIVND (reference sequence). The CDR3 runs 15 residues. DNA for the CDR3: TGTGCCAGTAGTATAGTGGAACAGGGGTTCAATGAGCAGTTCTTC. Protein sequence: CASSIVEQGFNEQFF.

The chain combines TRBV7-2 with TRBJ1-2; D call uncertain. Germline assignment: CDR1 SGHTA and CDR2 FQGNSA. V was clipped by 4 bases and J by 3 bases, with 12 bases between them. The CDR3 sequence is 14 residues long. As DNA, the CDR3 is TGTGCCAGCAGCTCGGACTTAAATGACTATGGCTACACCTTC. It is translated as CASSSDLNDYGYTF.

The rearrangement uses TRBV5-1 and TRBJ2-5; a weak D match, TRBD2 (5 bases). From germline, CDR1 is SGHRS and CDR2 YFSETQ. V was pared by 3 bases and J by 2 bases, with 11 bases between. This CDR3 comprises 14 residues. The CDR3 is CASSSAGLQETQYF. Written as DNA, the CDR3 is TGCGCCAGCAGCTCGGCGGGCCTACAAGAGACCCAGTACTTC.

This chain joins TRBV5-4 and TRBJ2-3, with 8 bases aligning to TRBD1. The CDR3 totals 15 residues. V lost 0 bases, J lost 4 bases, and 4 bases stayed unmatched. Germline CDR1 reads SGHNT; CDR2 reads YYREEE (reference sequence). The CDR3 DNA follows: TGTGCCAGCAGCTTGGGACAGGGGTATGCAGATACGCAGTATTTT. Protein: CASSLGQGYADTQYF.

This clone was found once. This rearrangement joins TRBV10-3 to TRBJ1-2; D gene ambiguous. The CDR3 is 14 amino acids. Trimming cost V 7 bases and J 6 bases, with 18 bases left between them. Germline CDR1 reads ENHRY; CDR2 reads SYGVKD. CDR3 bases: TGTGCCATCACCTCAGGAAACATTGCCAATGGCTACACCTTC. Protein product: CAITSGNIANGYTF.

The gene calls are TRBV5-1 and TRBJ1-6; D may be TRBD1 (5 bases). CDR3 length: 17 amino acids. V lost 1 base, J lost 7 bases, and 18 bases lay in between. Germline V gives CDR1 SGHRS, CDR2 YFSETQ. In DNA form, the CDR3 reads TGCGCCAGCAGCTTGATGGGGCGGGGTGGGTTGAATTCACCCCTCCACTTT. It codes for CASSLMGRGGLNSPLHF. Together with reference TRBV5-1 and TRBJ1-6, the CDR3 gives the full variable domain: KAGVTQTPRYLIKTRGQQVTLSCSPISGHRSVSWYQQTPGQGLQFLFEYFSETQRNKGNFPGRFSGRQFSNSRSEMNVSTLELGDSALYLCASSLMGRGGLNSPLHFGNGTRLTVT.

The chain carries TRBV7-2 and TRBJ2-7; D is perhaps TRBD1 (5 bases). The length of the CDR3 is 13 residues. Germline V gives CDR1 SGHTA, CDR2 FQGNSA. Trimming pared 3 bases from V and 5 bases from J, leaving 11 bases between. CDR3 in amino acids: CASSFPGFHEQYF. The DNA of the CDR3 is TGTGCCAGCAGCTTCCCAGGGTTTCACGAGCAGTACTTC.

This clone was counted a single time. V gene TRBV3-1 (or the pseudogene TRBV3-2) combines with J gene TRBJ1-1; weak D call: TRBD1 (6 bases). The CDR3 loop spans 15 amino acids. From germline, CDR1 is LGHDT and CDR2 YNNKEL (reference sequence). V was shortened by 1 base and J by 4 bases, with 13 bases between the two germline ends. The CDR3 DNA follows: TGTGCCAGCAGCCAAGGTACCGAAGGGGGCACTGAAGCTTTCTTT. This translates into CASSQGTEGGTEAFF.

V gene TRBV4-1 combines with J gene TRBJ2-7; D is unclear. From germline, CDR1 is MGHRA and CDR2 YSYEKL. The ends were cut back, 4 bases at V and 3 bases at J, with 10 bases in the middle. The CDR3 length is 13 residues. This chain's CDR3 is CASSPTEFYEQYF. CDR3 bases: TGCGCCAGCAGCCCAACAGAGTTCTACGAGCAGTACTTC.

This chain connects TRBV27 to TRBJ2-7, with D possibly TRBD1 on 5 matching bases. In germline, CDR1 is MNHEY, CDR2 SMNVEV (reference sequence). V was trimmed by 6 bases and J by 6 bases, leaving 9 bases between them. The CDR3 is 11 residues long. Here the CDR3 reads CASRAGFEQYF. CDR3 DNA: TGTGCCAGCAGAGCAGGGTTCGAGCAGTACTTC.

As concerns this clone: This specimen includes other DNA sequences encoding the same CDR3. The genes are TRBV5-1 and TRBJ1-3, with TRBD1 as a possible D gene (5 bases). The V and J ends lost 4 bases and 0 bases respectively, with 11 bases between them. Germline assignment: CDR1 SGHRS and CDR2 YFSETQ. This CDR3 contains 15 residues. The CDR3 nucleotides are TGCGCCAGCAGCCCGGGACTTAGCTCTGGAAACACCATATATTTT. It yields the protein CASSPGLSSGNTIYF.

The chain carries TRBV18 and TRBJ1-2; 12 positions agree with TRBD1. This CDR3 has 15 residues. Per germline, CDR1 KGHSH and CDR2 LQKENI. V gave up 3 bases and J gave up 5 bases; unmatched junction bases: 4. The CDR3 spells CASSPGGQGAYGYTF. In DNA, the CDR3 is TGTGCCAGCTCACCGGGGGGACAGGGGGCGTATGGCTACACCTTC.

This chain joins TRBV14 and TRBJ1-6; D is undetermined. This CDR3 contains 15 residues. Trimming cost V 1 base and J 2 bases, with 6 bases left between them. Per the germline V gene, CDR1 is SGHDN and CDR2 is FVKESK. CDR3 DNA: TGTGCCAGCAGCCAAGTTACAGCCTATAATTCACCCCTCCACTTT. Translating gives CASSQVTAYNSPLHF. Using reference TRBV14 and TRBJ1-6 for the parts outside the CDR3, the full variable domain is EAGVTQFPSHSVIEKGQTVTLRCDPISGHDNLYWYRRVMGKEIKFLLHFVKESKQDESGMPNNRFLAERTGGTYSTLKVQPAELEDSGVYFCASSQVTAYNSPLHFGNGTRLTVT.

The chain is built from TRBV6-5 and TRBJ2-1; tentatively, D is TRBD2 (7 bases). The CDR3 runs to 11 residues. In germline, CDR1 is MNHEY, CDR2 SVGAGI. The ends were cut back, 9 bases at V and 10 bases at J, with 13 bases in the middle. CDR3 loop: CASRGAWEQFF. The CDR3, as DNA: TGTGCCAGTCGGGGGGCATGGGAGCAGTTCTTC.

This chain links TRBV27 with TRBJ2-3, with D perhaps TRBD2 (5 bases). The germline CDR1 and CDR2 sequences are MNHEY and SMNVEV (reference sequence). V shed 2 bases and J shed 8 bases, with 17 bases lying between them. CDR3 length equals 15 residues. As DNA, the CDR3 is TGTGCCAGCAGTTTAGGGGTTCGGGGAATGGGTACGCAGTATTTT. This codes for CASSLGVRGMGTQYF.

This rearrangement joins TRBV9 to TRBJ2-5; 10 nucleotides align to TRBD2. The germline gives CDR1 SGDLS, CDR2 YYNGEE. Germline trimming cut 0 bases from V and 4 bases from J; bases unmatched to any gene: 6. The CDR3 contains 16 residues. CDR3 sequence (DNA): TGTGCCAGCAGCGTAGTCGGGACTAGCGAGAGAGAGACCCAGTACTTC. It is translated as CASSVVGTSERETQYF.

V is TRBV7-2 and J is TRBJ1-2; D is undetermined. Trimming removed 0 bases at V and 7 bases at J, with 9 bases between. This CDR3 has 13 amino acids. The germline gives CDR1 SGHTA, CDR2 FQGNSA. This CDR3 is CASSLAGSTGYTF. The CDR3 DNA is TGTGCCAGCAGCTTAGCGGGCAGTACTGGCTACACCTTC.

This clone was picked up a small number of times. CDR3 nucleotides: TGTGCCAGCAGTGACCCCTTGGGGAGCTATCAGCCCCAGCATTTT. It yields the protein CASSDPLGSYQPQHF. The chain links TRBV6-1 to TRBJ1-5; D not resolved. Per the germline V gene, CDR1 is MNHNS and CDR2 is SASEGT. CDR3 length: 15 amino acids. V shed 3 bases and J shed 5 bases, with 14 bases lying between them.

The chain combines TRBV18 with TRBJ1-3; D is ambiguous. Germline CDR1 reads KGHSH; CDR2 reads LQKENI. Deletions cut 2 bases from V and 4 bases from J, with 9 bases between. This CDR3 comprises 14 residues. CDR3: CASSPSASGNTIYF. The CDR3 DNA is TGTGCCAGCTCACCAAGCGCAAGCGGAAACACCATATATTTT.

In the case of this clone: This specimen includes other DNA sequences encoding the same CDR3. The genes are TRBV7-8 and TRBJ1-2; a possible D gene is TRBD1 (6 bases). V was pared by 6 bases and J by 1 base, with 9 bases between. Germline V gene lookup returns CDR1 SGHVS and CDR2 FQNEAQ. The CDR3 consists of 13 residues. CDR3 nucleotide sequence: TGTGCCAGCAGTCTACAGGGTAACTATGGCTACACCTTC. Its translation is CASSLQGNYGYTF. Variable domain in full (rest from reference TRBV7-8 and TRBJ1-2): GAGVSQSPRYKVAKRGQDVALRCDPISGHVSLFWYQQALGQGPEFLTYFQNEAQLDKSGLPSDRFFAERPEGSVSTLKIQRTQQEDSAVYLCASSLQGNYGYTFGSGTRLTVV.

This clone turned up a few times. This rearrangement joins TRBV3-1 (or the pseudogene TRBV3-2) to TRBJ1-1; D is possibly TRBD1 (6 bases). Per germline, CDR1 LGHDT and CDR2 YNNKEL (reference sequence). The CDR3 is 16 residues long. The V end lost 1 base, the J end lost 1 base, and 13 bases lay between the germline ends. CDR3 in amino acids: CASSQALSRGNTEAFF. CDR3 sequence (DNA): TGTGCCAGCAGCCAAGCACTAAGCAGGGGGAACACTGAAGCTTTCTTT.

This rearrangement joins TRBV13 to TRBJ2-3; 8 nucleotides match TRBD2. The CDR3 length is 13 residues. V lost 4 bases, J lost 4 bases, and 1 base stayed unmatched. Germline loops: CDR1 PRHDT, CDR2 FYEKMQ (reference sequence). The DNA of the CDR3 is TGTGCCAGCAGCTGGGGACTAGCAGATACGCAGTATTTT. It yields the protein CASSWGLADTQYF. The full variable domain, completed using reference TRBV13 and TRBJ2-3, is AAGVIQSPRHLIKEKRETATLKCYPIPRHDTVYWYQQGPGQDPQFLISFYEKMQSDKGSIPDRFSAQQFSDYHSELNMSSLELGDSALYFCASSWGLADTQYFGPGTRLTVL.

This clone was counted once. The V and J genes are TRBV11-2 and TRBJ1-1; a weak D match, TRBD1 (5 bases). This CDR3 is 16 amino acids long. Germline assignment: CDR1 SGHAT and CDR2 FQNNGV. With 5 bases removed from V and 0 bases from J, the gap between germline ends came to 16 bases. The CDR3 region has the DNA TGTGCCAGCAGCCGCGGGACTCTTACAATGAACACTGAAGCTTTCTTT. It specifies CASSRGTLTMNTEAFF.